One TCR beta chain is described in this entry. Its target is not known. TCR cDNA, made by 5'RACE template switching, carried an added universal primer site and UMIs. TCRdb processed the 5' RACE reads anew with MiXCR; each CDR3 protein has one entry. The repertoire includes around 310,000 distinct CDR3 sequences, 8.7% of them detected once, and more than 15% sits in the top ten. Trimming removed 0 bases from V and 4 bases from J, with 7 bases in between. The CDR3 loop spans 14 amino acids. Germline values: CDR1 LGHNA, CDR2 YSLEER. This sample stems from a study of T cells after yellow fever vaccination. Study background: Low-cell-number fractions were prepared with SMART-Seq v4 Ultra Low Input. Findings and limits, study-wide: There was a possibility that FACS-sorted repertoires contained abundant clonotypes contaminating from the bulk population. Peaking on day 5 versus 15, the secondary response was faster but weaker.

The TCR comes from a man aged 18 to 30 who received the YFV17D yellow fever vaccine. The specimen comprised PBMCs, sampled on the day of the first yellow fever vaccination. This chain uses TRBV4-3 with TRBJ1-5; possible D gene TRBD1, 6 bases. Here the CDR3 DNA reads TGCGCCAGCAGCCAAGAAAGGGGGAATCAGCCCCAGCATTTT. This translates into CASSQERGNQPQHF.